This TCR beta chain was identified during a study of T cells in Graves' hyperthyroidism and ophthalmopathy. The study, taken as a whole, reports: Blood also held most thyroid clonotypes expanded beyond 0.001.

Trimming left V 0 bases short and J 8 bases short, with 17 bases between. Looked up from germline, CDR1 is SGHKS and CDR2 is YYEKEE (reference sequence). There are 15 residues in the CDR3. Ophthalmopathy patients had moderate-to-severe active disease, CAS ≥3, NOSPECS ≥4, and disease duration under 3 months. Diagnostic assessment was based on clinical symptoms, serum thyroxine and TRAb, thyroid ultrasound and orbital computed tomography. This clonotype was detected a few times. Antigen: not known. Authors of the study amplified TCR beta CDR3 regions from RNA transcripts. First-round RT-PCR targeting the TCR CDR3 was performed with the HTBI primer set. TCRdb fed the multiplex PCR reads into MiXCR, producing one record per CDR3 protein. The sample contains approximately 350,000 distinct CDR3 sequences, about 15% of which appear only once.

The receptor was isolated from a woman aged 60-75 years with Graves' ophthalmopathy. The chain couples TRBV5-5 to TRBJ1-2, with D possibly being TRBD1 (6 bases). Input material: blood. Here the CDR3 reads CASSLDPGTMEGYTF. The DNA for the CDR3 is TGTGCCAGCAGCTTGGACCCCGGGACAATGGAAGGCTACACCTTC. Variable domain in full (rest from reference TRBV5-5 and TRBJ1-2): DAGVTQSPTHLIKTRGQQVTLRCSPISGHKSVSWYQQVLGQGPQFIFQYYEKEERGRGNFPDRFSARQFPNYSSELNVNALLLGDSALYLCASSLDPGTMEGYTFGSGTRLTVV.